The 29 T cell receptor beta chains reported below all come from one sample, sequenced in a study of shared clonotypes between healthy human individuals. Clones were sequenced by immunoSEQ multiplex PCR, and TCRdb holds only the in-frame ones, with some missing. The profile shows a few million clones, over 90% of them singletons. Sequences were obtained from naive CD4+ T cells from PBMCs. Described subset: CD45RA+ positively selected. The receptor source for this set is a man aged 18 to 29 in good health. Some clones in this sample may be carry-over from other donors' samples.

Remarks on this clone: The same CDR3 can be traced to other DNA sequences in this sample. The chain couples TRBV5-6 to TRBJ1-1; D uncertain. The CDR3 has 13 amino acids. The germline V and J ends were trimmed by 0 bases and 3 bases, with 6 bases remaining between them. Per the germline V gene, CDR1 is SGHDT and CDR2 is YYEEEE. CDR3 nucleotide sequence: TGTGCCAGCAGCTTGGCGGGTTACACTGAAGCTTTCTTT. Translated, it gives CASSLAGYTEAFF.

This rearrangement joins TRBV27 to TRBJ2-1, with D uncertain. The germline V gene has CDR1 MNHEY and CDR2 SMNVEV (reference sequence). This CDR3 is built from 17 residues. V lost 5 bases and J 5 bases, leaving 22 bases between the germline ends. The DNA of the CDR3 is TGTGCCAGCAGTAACGGAGTGCAGGCTCCTGCCGACAATGAGCAGTTCTTC. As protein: CASSNGVQAPADNEQFF.

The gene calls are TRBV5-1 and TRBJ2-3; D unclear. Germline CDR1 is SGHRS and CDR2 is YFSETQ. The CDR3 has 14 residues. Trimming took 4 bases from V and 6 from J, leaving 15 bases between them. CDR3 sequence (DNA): TGCGCCAGCAGCCTTGACTCTTTCAGCGATACGCAGTATTTT. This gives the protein CASSLDSFSDTQYF.

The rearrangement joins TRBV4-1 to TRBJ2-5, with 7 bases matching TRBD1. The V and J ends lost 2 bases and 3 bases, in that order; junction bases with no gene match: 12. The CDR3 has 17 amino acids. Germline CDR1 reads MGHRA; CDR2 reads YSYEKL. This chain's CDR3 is CASSQPEQGRAKETQYF. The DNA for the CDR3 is TGCGCCAGCAGCCAACCCGAACAGGGGCGGGCCAAAGAGACCCAGTACTTC.

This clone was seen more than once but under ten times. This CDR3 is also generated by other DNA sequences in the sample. The CDR3 loop is CAWSPGMGTEAFF. In DNA form, the CDR3 reads TGTGCCTGGAGTCCGGGGATGGGCACTGAAGCTTTCTTT. The chain uses TRBV30 and TRBJ1-1, with D uncertain. This CDR3 region has 13 residues. The V gene's germline CDR1 is GTSNPN and CDR2 SVGIG (reference sequence). Trimming shortened V by 2 bases and J by 4 bases, and 11 bases separated the two germline ends.

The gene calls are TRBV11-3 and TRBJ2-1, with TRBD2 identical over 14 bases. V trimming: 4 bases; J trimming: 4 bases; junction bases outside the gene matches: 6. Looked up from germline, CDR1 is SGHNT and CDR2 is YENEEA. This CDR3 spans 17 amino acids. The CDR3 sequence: CASSSRLAGGGYNEQFF. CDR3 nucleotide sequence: TGTGCCAGCAGCTCACGACTAGCGGGAGGGGGATACAATGAGCAGTTCTTC.

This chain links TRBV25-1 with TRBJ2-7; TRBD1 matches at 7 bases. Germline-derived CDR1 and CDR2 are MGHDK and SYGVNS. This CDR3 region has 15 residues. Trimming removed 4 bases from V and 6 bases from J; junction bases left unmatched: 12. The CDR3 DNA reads TGTGCCAGCAGTGGGCAACAGGGGTGGTCGTCCGAGCAGTACTTC. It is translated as CASSGQQGWSSEQYF.

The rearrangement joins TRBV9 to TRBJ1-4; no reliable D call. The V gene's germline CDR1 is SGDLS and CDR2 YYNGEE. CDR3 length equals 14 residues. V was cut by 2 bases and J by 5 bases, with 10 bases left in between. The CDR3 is CASSVAGGNEKLFF. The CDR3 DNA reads TGTGCCAGCAGCGTTGCAGGCGGGAATGAAAAACTGTTTTTT.

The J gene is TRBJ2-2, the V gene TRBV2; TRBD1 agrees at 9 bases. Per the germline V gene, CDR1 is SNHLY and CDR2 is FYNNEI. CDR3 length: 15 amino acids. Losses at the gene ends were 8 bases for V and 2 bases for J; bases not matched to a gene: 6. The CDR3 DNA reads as TGTGCCAGCCGGGACAGGGCTACTAACACCGGGGAGCTGTTTTTT. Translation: CASRDRATNTGELFF. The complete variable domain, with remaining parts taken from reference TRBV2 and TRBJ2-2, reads EPEVTQTPSHQVTQMGQEVILRCVPISNHLYFYWYRQILGQKVEFLVSFYNNEISEKSEIFDDQFSVERPDGSNFTLKIRSTKLEDSAMYFCASRDRATNTGELFFGEGSRLTVL.

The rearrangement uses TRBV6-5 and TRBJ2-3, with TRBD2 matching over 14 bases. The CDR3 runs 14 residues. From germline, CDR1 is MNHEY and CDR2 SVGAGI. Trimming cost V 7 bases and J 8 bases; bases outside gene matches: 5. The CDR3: CASKPGLAGATQYF. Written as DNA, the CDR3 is TGTGCCAGCAAACCGGGACTAGCGGGAGCTACGCAGTATTTT.

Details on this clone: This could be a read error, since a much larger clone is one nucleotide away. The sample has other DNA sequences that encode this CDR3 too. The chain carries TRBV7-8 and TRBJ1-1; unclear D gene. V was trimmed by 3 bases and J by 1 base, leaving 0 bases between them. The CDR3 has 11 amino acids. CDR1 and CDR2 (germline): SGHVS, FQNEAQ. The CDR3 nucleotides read TGTGCCAGCAGCTTGAACACTGAAGCTTTCTTT. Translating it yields CASSLNTEAFF. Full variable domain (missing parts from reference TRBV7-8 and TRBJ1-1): GAGVSQSPRYKVAKRGQDVALRCDPISGHVSLFWYQQALGQGPEFLTYFQNEAQLDKSGLPSDRFFAERPEGSVSTLKIQRTQQEDSAVYLCASSLNTEAFFGQGTRLTVV.

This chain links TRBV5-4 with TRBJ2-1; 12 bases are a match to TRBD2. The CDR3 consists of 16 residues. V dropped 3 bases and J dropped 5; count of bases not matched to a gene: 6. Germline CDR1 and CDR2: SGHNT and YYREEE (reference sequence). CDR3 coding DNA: TGTGCCAGCAGCTACCAGGGACTAGCGGGCCACAATGAGCAGTTCTTC. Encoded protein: CASSYQGLAGHNEQFF. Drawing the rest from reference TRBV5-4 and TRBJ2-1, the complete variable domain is ETGVTQSPTHLIKTRGQQVTLRCSSQSGHNTVSWYQQALGQGPQFIFQYYREEENGRGNFPPRFSGLQFPNYSSELNVNALELDDSALYLCASSYQGLAGHNEQFFGPGTRLTVL.

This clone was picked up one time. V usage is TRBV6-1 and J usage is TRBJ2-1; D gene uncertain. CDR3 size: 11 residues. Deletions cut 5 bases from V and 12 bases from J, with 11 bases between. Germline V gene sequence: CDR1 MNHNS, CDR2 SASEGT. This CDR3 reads CASSIGHVQFF. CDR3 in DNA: TGTGCCAGCAGTATCGGGCACGTGCAGTTCTTC.

The CDR3 here is CASSPPGTGTYEQYF. The DNA of the CDR3 is TGCGCCAGCAGCCCCCCCGGGACAGGGACCTACGAGCAGTACTTC. V gene TRBV5-1 combines with J gene TRBJ2-7; TRBD1 agrees at 9 bases. The V gene end was trimmed by 4 bases and the J gene end by 2 bases; junction bases not matched to a gene: 7. Per the germline V gene, CDR1 is SGHRS and CDR2 is YFSETQ. The CDR3 length is 15 residues.

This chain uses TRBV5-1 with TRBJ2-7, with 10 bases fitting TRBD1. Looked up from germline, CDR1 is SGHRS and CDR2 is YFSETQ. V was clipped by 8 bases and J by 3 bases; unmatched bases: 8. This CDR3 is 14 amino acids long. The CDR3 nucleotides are TGCGCCAGTAATTCCGGGACAGGGGTCTACGAGCAGTACTTC. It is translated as CASNSGTGVYEQYF.

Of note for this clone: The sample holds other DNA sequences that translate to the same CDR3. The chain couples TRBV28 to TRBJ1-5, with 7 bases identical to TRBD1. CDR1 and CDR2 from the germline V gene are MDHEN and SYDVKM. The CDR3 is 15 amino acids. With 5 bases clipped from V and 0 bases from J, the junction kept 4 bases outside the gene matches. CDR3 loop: CASSRGTDSNQPQHF. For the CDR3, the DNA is TGTGCCAGCAGTCGCGGGACAGATAGCAATCAGCCCCAGCATTTT.

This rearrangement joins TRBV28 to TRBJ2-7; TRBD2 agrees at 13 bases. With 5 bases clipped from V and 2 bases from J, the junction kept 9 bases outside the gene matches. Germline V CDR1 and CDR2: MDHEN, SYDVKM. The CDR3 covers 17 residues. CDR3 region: CASSPTGTSGKPYEQYF. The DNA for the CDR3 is TGTGCCAGCAGTCCTACCGGGACTAGCGGGAAACCCTACGAGCAGTACTTC.

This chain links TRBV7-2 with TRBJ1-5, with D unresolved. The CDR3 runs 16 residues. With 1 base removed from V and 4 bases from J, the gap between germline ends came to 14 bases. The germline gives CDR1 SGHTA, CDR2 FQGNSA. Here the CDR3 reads CASSLVEGLRNQPQHF. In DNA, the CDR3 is TGTGCCAGCAGCTTAGTAGAGGGCTTAAGAAATCAGCCCCAGCATTTT.

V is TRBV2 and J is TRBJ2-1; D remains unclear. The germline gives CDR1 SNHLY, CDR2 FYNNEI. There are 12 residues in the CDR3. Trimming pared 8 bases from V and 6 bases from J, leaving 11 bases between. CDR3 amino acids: CASRYGPNEQFF. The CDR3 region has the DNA TGTGCCAGCCGATATGGACCCAATGAGCAGTTCTTC.

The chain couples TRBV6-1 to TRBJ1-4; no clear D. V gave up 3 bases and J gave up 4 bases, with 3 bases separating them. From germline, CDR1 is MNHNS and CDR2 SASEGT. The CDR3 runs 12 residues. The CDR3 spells CASSEVNEKLFF. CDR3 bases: TGTGCCAGCAGTGAGGTTAATGAAAAACTGTTTTTT.

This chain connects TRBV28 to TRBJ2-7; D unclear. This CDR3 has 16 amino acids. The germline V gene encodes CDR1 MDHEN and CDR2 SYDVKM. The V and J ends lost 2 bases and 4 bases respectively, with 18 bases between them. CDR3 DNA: TGTGCCAGCAGTTTAAGGTCCGCTGGTTACCGTTACGAGCAGTACTTC. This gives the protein CASSLRSAGYRYEQYF.

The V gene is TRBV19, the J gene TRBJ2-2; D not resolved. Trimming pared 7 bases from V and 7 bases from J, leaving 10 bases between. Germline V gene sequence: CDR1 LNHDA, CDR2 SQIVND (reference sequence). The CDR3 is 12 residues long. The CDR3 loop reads CASNSRFGELFF. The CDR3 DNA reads TGTGCCAGTAATAGCCGCTTCGGGGAGCTGTTTTTT.

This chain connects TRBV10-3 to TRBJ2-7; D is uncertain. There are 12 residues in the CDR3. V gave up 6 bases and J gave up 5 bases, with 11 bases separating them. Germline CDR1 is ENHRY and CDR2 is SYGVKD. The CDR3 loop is CAISRLSDEQYF. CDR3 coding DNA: TGTGCCATCAGCAGGCTTTCGGACGAGCAGTACTTC.

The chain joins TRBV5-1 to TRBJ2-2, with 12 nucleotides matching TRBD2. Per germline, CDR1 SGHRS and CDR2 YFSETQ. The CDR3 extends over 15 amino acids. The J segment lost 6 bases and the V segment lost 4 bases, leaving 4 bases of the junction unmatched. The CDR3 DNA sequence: TGCGCCAGCAGCAGGACTAGCGGGATGGCCGGGGAGCTGTTTTTT. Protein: CASSRTSGMAGELFF.

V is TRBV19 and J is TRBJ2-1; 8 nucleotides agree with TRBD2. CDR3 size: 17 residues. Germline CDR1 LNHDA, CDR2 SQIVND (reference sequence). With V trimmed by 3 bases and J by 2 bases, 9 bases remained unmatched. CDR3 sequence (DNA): TGTGCCAGTAGTATTTTTAGCGGGACCCTTACCTACAATGAGCAGTTCTTC. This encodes CASSIFSGTLTYNEQFF.

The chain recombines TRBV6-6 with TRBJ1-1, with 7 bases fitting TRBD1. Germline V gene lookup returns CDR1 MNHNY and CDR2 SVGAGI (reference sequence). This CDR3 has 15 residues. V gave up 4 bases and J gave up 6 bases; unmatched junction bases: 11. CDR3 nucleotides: TGTGCCAGCAGTTTTGTTACAGGGGTCGGCGCTGAAGCTTTCTTT. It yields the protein CASSFVTGVGAEAFF.

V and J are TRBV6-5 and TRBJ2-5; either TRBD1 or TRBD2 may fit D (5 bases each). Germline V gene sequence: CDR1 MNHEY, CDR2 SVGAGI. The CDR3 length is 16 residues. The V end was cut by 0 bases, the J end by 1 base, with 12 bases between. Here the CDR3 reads CASSYSITGTQETQYF. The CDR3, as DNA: TGTGCCAGCAGTTACTCGATCACGGGGACCCAAGAGACCCAGTACTTC.

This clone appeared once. The CDR3 sequence: CASSWDQPSNTGELFF. DNA of the CDR3: TGTGCCAGCAGCTGGGACCAACCGTCGAACACCGGGGAGCTGTTTTTT. The rearrangement links TRBV7-2 to TRBJ2-2, with D possibly being TRBD1 or TRBD2 (5 bases each). Trimming stripped 4 bases from V and 0 bases from J, with 12 bases between. Germline CDR1 and CDR2: SGHTA and FQGNSA. The CDR3 loop spans 16 amino acids.

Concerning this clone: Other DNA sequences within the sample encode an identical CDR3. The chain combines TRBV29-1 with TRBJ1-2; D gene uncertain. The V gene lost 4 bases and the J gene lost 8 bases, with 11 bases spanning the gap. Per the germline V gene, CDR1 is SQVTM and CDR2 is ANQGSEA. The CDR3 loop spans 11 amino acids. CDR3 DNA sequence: TGCAGCGTTGGGGGTTCCGGCGGCTACACCTTC. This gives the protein CSVGGSGGYTF.